The sequence of this TCR beta chain was determined in a study of T cells in Graves' hyperthyroidism and ophthalmopathy. Amplification of TCR beta CDR3 regions was performed using RNA transcripts as template. The primer set for the first-round RT-PCR of the TCR CDR3 was HTBI. One entry per CDR3 protein results from TCRdb running MiXCR on the multiplex PCR reads. The profile shows over 650,000 distinct CDR3 sequences, about a sixth of them singletons. PBMCs were sourced from 9 to 10 ml fresh peripheral blood. Comment on this clonotype: A much larger clone sits a single nucleotide away, making a read error possible.

Germline loops: CDR1 SGHTA, CDR2 FQGNSA. Trimming pared 6 bases from V and 1 base from J, leaving 12 bases between. The CDR3 has 14 residues. The gene calls are TRBV7-2 and TRBJ2-5; D gene unclear. Material: blood. This receptor was obtained from a man between 18 and 35 years old with Graves' hyperthyroidism. CDR3 coding DNA: TGTGCCAGCAGGGGTCACTACCTCCAAGAGACCCAGTACTTC. Its translation: CASRGHYLQETQYF.